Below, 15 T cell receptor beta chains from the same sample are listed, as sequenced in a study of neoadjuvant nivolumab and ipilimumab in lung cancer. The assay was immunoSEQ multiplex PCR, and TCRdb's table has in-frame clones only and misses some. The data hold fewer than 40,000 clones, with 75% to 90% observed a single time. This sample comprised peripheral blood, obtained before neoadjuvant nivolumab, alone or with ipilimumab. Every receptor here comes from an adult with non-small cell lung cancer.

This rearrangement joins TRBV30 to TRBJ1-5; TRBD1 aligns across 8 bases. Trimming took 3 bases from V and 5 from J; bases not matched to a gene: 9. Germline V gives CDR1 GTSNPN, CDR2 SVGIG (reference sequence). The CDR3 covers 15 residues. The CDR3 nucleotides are TGTGCCTGGAGCGCCCCGAGACAGGGGTATCAGCCCCAGCATTTT. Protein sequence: CAWSAPRQGYQPQHF.

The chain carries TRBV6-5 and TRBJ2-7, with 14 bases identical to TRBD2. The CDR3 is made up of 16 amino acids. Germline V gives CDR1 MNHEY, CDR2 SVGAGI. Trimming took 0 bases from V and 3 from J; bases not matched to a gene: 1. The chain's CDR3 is CASSYSGTSGSYEQYF. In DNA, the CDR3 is TGTGCCAGCAGTTACTCAGGGACTAGCGGGAGCTACGAGCAGTACTTC.

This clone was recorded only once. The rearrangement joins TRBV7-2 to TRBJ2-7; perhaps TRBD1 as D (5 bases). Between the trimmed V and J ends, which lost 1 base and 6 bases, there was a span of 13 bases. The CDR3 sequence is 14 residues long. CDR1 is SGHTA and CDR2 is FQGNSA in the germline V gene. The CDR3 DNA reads TGTGCCAGCAGCTTAGGAGCAGGGCGCCTCGAGCAGTACTTC. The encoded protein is CASSLGAGRLEQYF.

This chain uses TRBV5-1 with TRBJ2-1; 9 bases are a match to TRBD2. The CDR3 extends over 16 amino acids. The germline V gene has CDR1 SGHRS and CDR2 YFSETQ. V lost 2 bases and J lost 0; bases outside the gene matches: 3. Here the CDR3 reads CASSFPREGSYNEQFF. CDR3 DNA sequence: TGCGCCAGCAGCTTCCCGCGGGAGGGCTCCTACAATGAGCAGTTCTTC.

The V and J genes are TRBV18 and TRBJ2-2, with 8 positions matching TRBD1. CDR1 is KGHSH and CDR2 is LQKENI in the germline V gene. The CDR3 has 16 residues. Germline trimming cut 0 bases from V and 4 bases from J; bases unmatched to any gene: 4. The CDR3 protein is CASSPPSQGATGELFF. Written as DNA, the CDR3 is TGTGCCAGCTCACCACCAAGCCAGGGGGCCACCGGGGAGCTGTTTTTT.

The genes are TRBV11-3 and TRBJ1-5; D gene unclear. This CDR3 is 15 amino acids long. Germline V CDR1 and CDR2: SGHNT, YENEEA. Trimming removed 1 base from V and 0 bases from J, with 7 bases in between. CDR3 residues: CASSLGSNSNQPQHF. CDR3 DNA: TGTGCCAGCAGCTTAGGATCTAATAGCAATCAGCCCCAGCATTTT.

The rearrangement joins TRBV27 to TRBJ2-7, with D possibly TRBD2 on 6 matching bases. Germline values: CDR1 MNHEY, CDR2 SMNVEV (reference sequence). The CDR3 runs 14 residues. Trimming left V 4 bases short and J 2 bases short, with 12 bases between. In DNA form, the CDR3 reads TGTGCCAGCAGTTATACAGGAGGGACCTACGAGCAGTACTTC. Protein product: CASSYTGGTYEQYF.

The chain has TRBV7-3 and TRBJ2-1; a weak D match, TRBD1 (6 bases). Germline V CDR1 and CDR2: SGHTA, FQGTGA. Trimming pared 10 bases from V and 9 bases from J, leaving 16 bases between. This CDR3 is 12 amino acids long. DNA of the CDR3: TGTGCCAACTCCCGATCAGGGGTTGAGCAGTTCTTC. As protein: CANSRSGVEQFF.

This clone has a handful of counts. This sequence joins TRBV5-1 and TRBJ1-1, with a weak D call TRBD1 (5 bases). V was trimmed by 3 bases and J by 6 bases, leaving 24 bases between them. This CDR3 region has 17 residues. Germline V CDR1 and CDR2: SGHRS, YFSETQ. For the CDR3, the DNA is TGCGCCAGCAGCTCCCGACCCATGGGGCCCCGATTGCCTGAAGCTTTCTTT. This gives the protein CASSSRPMGPRLPEAFF.

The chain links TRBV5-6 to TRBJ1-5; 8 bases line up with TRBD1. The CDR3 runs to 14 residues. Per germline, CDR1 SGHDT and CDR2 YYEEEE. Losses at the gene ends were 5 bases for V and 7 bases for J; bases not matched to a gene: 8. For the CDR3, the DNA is TGTGCCAGCAGTGAGACAGGGGTTGACCAGCCCCAGCATTTT. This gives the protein CASSETGVDQPQHF.

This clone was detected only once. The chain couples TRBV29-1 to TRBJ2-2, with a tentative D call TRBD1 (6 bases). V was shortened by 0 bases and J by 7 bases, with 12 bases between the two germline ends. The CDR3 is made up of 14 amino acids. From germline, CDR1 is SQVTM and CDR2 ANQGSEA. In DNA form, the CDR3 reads TGCAGCGTTGAAGAGACAGGCGGAATCGGGGAGCTGTTTTTT. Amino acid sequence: CSVEETGGIGELFF.

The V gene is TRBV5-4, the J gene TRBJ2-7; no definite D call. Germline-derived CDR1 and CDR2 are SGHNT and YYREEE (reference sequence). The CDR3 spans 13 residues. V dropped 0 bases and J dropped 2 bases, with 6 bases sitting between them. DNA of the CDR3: TGTGCCAGCAGCTTGGAAGAACCCTACGAGCAGTACTTC. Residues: CASSLEEPYEQYF.

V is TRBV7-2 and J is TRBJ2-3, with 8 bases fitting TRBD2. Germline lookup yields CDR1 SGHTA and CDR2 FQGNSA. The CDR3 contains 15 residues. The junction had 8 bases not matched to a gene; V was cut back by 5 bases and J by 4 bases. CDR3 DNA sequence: TGTGCCAGCAGCACCTACCTCGGGAGGGCAGATACGCAGTATTTT. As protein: CASSTYLGRADTQYF. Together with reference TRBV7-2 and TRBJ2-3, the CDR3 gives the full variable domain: GAGVSQSPSNKVTEKGKDVELRCDPISGHTALYWYRQSLGQGLEFLIYFQGNSAPDKSGLPSDRFSAERTGGSVSTLTIQRTQQEDSAVYLCASSTYLGRADTQYFGPGTRLTVL.

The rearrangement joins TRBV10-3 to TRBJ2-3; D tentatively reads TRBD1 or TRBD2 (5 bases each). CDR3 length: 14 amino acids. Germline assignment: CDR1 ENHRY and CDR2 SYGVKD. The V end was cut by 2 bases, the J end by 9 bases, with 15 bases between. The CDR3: CAISEVNPGDTQYF. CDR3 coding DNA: TGTGCCATCAGTGAGGTGAACCCCGGGGACACGCAGTATTTT.

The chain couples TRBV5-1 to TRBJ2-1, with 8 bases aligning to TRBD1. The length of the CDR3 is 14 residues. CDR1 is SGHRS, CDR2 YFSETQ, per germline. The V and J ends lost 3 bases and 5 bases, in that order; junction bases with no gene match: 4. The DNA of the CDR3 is TGCGCCAGCAGCTGGGACAGGTTCAACAATGAGCAGTTCTTC. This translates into CASSWDRFNNEQFF.